These T cell receptor beta chains were read from a single sample in a study of metastatic and nonmetastatic thyroid tumors. With MiXCR, TCRdb reprocessed the PCR reads. The table shows 85,000 to 95,000 clones, with more than 12% occurring only once. The material sequenced was blood. These receptor sequences come from a female donor with papillary thyroid cancer or a benign thyroid nodule (not recorded which). Some clones in this sample may be carry-over from other donors' samples. The CDR3 runs from the conserved cysteine through the conserved F or W. A D gene is named only where the DNA matches it firmly. Expanded clones are given a class, and other clones once, few, many or no size at all.

j_call d_call clone_size v_call cdr3_aa cdr3_nt
TRBJ1-5 NA many TRBV7-2 CASSQGGGHQPQHF TGTGCCAGCAGCCAGGGAGGGGGGCATCAGCCCCAGCATTTT
TRBJ2-3 NA many TRBV30 CAWSGNTDTQYF TGTGCCTGGAGTGGGAACACAGATACGCAGTATTTT
TRBJ2-1 NA NA TRBV11-1 CASSLDSEPRNEQFF TGTGCCAGCAGCCTAGATTCTGAGCCCCGCAATGAGCAGTTCTTC
TRBJ2-3 NA many TRBV11-2 CASSLARADTQYF TGTGCCAGCAGCTTAGCGCGGGCAGATACGCAGTATTTT
TRBJ2-7 NA many TRBV27 CASIYGREPYEQYF TGTGCCAGCATCTATGGAAGGGAGCCCTACGAGCAGTACTTC
TRBJ1-6 TRBD1 many TRBV28 CASSRDRGVNSPLHF TGTGCCAGCAGCCGGGACAGGGGCGTTAATTCACCCCTCCACTTT
TRBJ1-1 NA many TRBV24-1 CATSDQNGSGTEAFF TGTGCCACCAGTGACCAAAACGGATCGGGTACTGAAGCTTTCTTT
TRBJ2-5 TRBD2 NA TRBV9 CASSVWGGLGSEETQYF TGTGCCAGCAGCGTATGGGGGGGTCTAGGGAGCGAGGAGACCCAGTACTTC
TRBJ2-1 NA few TRBV4-2 CASSQEPSSYNEQFF TGTGCCAGCAGCCAAGAGCCGAGCTCCTACAATGAGCAGTTCTTC
TRBJ1-2 NA many TRBV9 CASSPFVGPPKDGYTF TGTGCCAGCAGCCCCTTCGTAGGACCGCCCAAGGATGGCTACACCTTC
TRBJ1-6 TRBD1 many TRBV5-6 CASRDRSSNSPLHF TGTGCCAGCAGGGACAGGTCGTCCAATTCACCCCTCCACTTT